Below, 30 T cell receptor beta chains from the same sample are listed, as sequenced in a study of blood T cells in healthy people across ages. A J-beta primer mix and a sample-barcoded 5' primer were used in a second PCR of roughly 7 to 12 cycles. TCRdb recomputed calls from the 5' RACE reads with MiXCR, one row per CDR3 protein. The sample has approximately 360,000 distinct CDR3 sequences; roughly half are singletons. The sample comprised blood. These receptors were obtained from a man aged 55 to 70 in good health.

Here the CDR3 DNA reads TGTGCCAGCAGCTTAGTTCGGGGGGCGGCTGAAGCTTTCTTT. As protein: CASSLVRGAAEAFF. The gene calls are TRBV7-2 and TRBJ1-1; possible D gene TRBD1, 6 bases. In germline, CDR1 is SGHTA, CDR2 FQGNSA. This CDR3 has 14 residues. Trimming left V 1 base short and J 6 bases short, with 12 bases between.

With respect to this clonotype: This may be a read error, as it is one base from a much larger clone. This sequence joins TRBV27 and TRBJ2-7; 7 bases align to TRBD1. The V gene's germline CDR1 is MNHEY and CDR2 SMNVEV (reference sequence). Germline trimming cut 4 bases from V and 0 bases from J; bases unmatched to any gene: 9. The CDR3 sequence is 16 residues long. CDR3 residues: CASSSVGQACSYEQYF. The DNA for the CDR3 is TGTGCCAGCAGTTCCGTCGGACAGGCGTGCTCCTACGAGCAGTACTTC.

This clonotype occurred once. The chain links TRBV11-1 to TRBJ2-1, with TRBD1 matching 8 bases. In germline, CDR1 is SGHAT, CDR2 FQDESV (reference sequence). V lost 6 bases to trimming and J lost 6 bases; unmatched junction nucleotides: 10. This CDR3 comprises 15 residues. The CDR3 region has the DNA TGTGCCAGCAGGGCCGGGACAGGATTTGGCAATGAGCAGTTCTTC. Amino acid sequence: CASRAGTGFGNEQFF. Supplemented by reference TRBV11-1 and TRBJ2-1, the full variable domain reads EAEVAQSPRYKITEKSQAVAFWCDPISGHATLYWYRQILGQGPELLVQFQDESVVDDSQLPKDRFSAERLKGVDSTLKIQPAELGDSAMYLCASRAGTGFGNEQFFGPGTRLTVL.

This clonotype was observed a handful of times. This CDR3 is CASSLADRGNEQYF. The DNA for the CDR3 is TGCGCCAGCAGCTTGGCGGACAGGGGCAACGAGCAGTACTTC. The chain couples TRBV5-1 to TRBJ2-7, with TRBD1 identical over 9 bases. V lost 0 bases, J lost 5 bases, and 3 bases stayed unmatched. The CDR3 totals 14 residues. The germline V gene encodes CDR1 SGHRS and CDR2 YFSETQ.

The chain recombines TRBV20-1 with TRBJ2-2, with D possibly called TRBD1 or TRBD2 (6 bases each). Germline CDR1 DFQATT, CDR2 SNEGSKA (reference sequence). CDR3 size: 16 residues. Between the trimmed V and J ends, which lost 0 bases and 4 bases, there was a span of 15 bases. The CDR3 DNA follows: TGCAGTGCTAGAGATGAGGGGGGAGTTTTCACCGGGGAGCTGTTTTTT. It codes for CSARDEGGVFTGELFF.

V usage is TRBV20-1 and J usage is TRBJ1-4; no clear D gene. CDR3 length equals 13 residues. Looked up from germline, CDR1 is DFQATT and CDR2 is SNEGSKA (reference sequence). CDR3 sequence reads: CRVVTAGNEKLFF. CDR3 bases: TGCAGAGTCGTAACAGCGGGTAATGAAAAACTGTTTTTT.

This clonotype was seen only a few times. V is TRBV20-1 and J is TRBJ1-4, with D possibly matching TRBD1 (5 bases). Per germline, CDR1 DFQATT and CDR2 SNEGSKA (reference sequence). The CDR3 sequence is 15 residues long. V lost 6 bases to trimming and J lost 5 bases, with 19 bases between them. CDR3 sequence reads: CSAGGRGRRNEKLFF. In DNA, the CDR3 is TGCAGTGCCGGGGGAAGGGGACGACGAAATGAAAAACTGTTTTTT.

This clonotype has a single count. The chain joins TRBV30 to TRBJ1-2; D is unclear. The germline CDR1 and CDR2 sequences are GTSNPN and SVGIG (reference sequence). CDR3 size: 15 residues. Trimming stripped 2 bases from V and 4 bases from J, with 17 bases between. In DNA, the CDR3 is TGTGCCTGGAGTACCCTCAGGAGGCGATCCTATGGCTACACCTTC. Protein: CAWSTLRRRSYGYTF.

The chain couples TRBV3-1 to TRBJ2-4, with 9 positions matching TRBD1. The CDR3 loop spans 14 amino acids. The J segment lost 13 bases and the V segment lost 4 bases, leaving 11 bases of the junction unmatched. CDR1 is LGHDT and CDR2 is YNNKEL in the germline V gene (reference sequence). CDR3 sequence: CASSPGTGIDGQYF. Here the CDR3 DNA reads TGTGCCAGCAGCCCCGGGACAGGGATCGACGGGCAGTACTTC.

This chain uses TRBV4-3 with TRBJ2-3, with 10 bases fitting TRBD1. CDR1 LGHNA and CDR2 YSLEER come from the germline V gene. The CDR3 spans 18 residues. With 1 base clipped from V and 4 bases from J, the junction kept 11 bases outside the gene matches. The CDR3, as DNA: TGCGCCAGCAGCCAAGCGACCCAAGTGACAGGGGGCGCAGATACGCAGTATTTT. Translated, it gives CASSQATQVTGGADTQYF.

The chain uses TRBV6-1 and TRBJ2-6, with D perhaps TRBD2 (7 bases). Germline CDR1 MNHNS, CDR2 SASEGT. CDR3 length: 16 amino acids. V was trimmed by 6 bases and J by 4 bases, leaving 16 bases between them. CDR3 protein: CASSGGQVAGANVLTF. The DNA for the CDR3 is TGTGCCAGCAGCGGGGGGCAGGTCGCCGGGGCCAACGTCCTGACTTTC.

This chain connects TRBV6-6 to TRBJ2-3, with D possibly being TRBD2 (6 bases). Trimming removed 4 bases from V and 4 bases from J, with 15 bases in between. The V gene's germline CDR1 is MNHNY and CDR2 SVGAGI (reference sequence). There are 15 residues in the CDR3. CDR3 sequence: CASSFLARSADTQYF. CDR3 DNA: TGTGCCAGCAGTTTCCTAGCGAGGAGTGCAGATACGCAGTATTTT.

V gene TRBV12-5 combines with J gene TRBJ2-6; D gene ambiguous. The germline V gene has CDR1 LGHNT and CDR2 FRNRAP. This CDR3 has 14 amino acids. V shed 5 bases and J shed 0 bases, with 5 bases lying between them. The CDR3 here is CASGPSSGANVLTF. CDR3 nucleotide sequence: TGTGCTAGTGGTCCGAGCTCTGGGGCCAACGTCCTGACTTTC.

J is TRBJ2-7 and V is TRBV7-2; TRBD2 aligns across 10 bases. Near its end, the DNA agrees better with TRBJ2-5, so the J call may be wrong. CDR3 length equals 17 residues. CDR1 is SGHTA and CDR2 is FQGNSA in the germline V gene. CDR3 nucleotide sequence: TGTGCCAGCAGCTTAGGAGCGGGGGGGCCTAACATTGAGACCCAGTACTTC. Translated, it gives CASSLGAGGPNIETQYF.

This clonotype was counted only a few times. The chain joins TRBV6-5 to TRBJ2-7, with TRBD1 matching 7 bases. Germline lookup yields CDR1 MNHEY and CDR2 SVGAGI. The CDR3 contains 14 residues. Germline trimming cut 8 bases from V and 5 bases from J; bases unmatched to any gene: 12. In DNA form, the CDR3 reads TGTGCCAGCCGAGTTTCGGCAGGGGGTAACGAGCAGTACTTC. It translates to CASRVSAGGNEQYF.

This chain connects TRBV7-8 to TRBJ1-1; no firm D call. V was shortened by 5 bases and J by 1 base, with 17 bases between the two germline ends. CDR1 is SGHVS, CDR2 FQNEAQ, per germline. The CDR3 length is 16 residues. As DNA, the CDR3 is TGTGCCAGCAGCGTTCGGACCCAGGTTAGGAACACTGAAGCTTTCTTT. Encoded protein: CASSVRTQVRNTEAFF.

The gene calls are TRBV28 and TRBJ2-5; 7 nucleotides agree with TRBD1. Germline values: CDR1 MDHEN, CDR2 SYDVKM. The CDR3 covers 15 residues. Trimming took 6 bases from V and 5 from J; bases not matched to a gene: 12. The DNA for the CDR3 is TGTGCCAGCAGCGATTCAGGGGGATCTGGGGAGACCCAGTACTTC. This encodes CASSDSGGSGETQYF.

The count of this clonotype is one. The rearrangement joins TRBV27 to TRBJ1-2, with D possibly being TRBD1 (5 bases). Trimming shortened V by 6 bases and J by 8 bases, and 19 bases separated the two germline ends. The germline gives CDR1 MNHEY, CDR2 SMNVEV (reference sequence). This CDR3 spans 14 amino acids. CDR3 in DNA: TGTGCCAGCAGCGCTGCGGGGACCCAGAAAGGCTACACCTTC. This codes for CASSAAGTQKGYTF.

V is TRBV25-1 and J is TRBJ2-6; a weak D match, TRBD1 (6 bases). Between the trimmed V and J ends, which lost 4 bases and 2 bases, there was a span of 9 bases. This CDR3 has 15 amino acids. Per germline, CDR1 MGHDK and CDR2 SYGVNS. The CDR3 DNA sequence: TGTGCCAGCAGTGCCCCAGGGGCTGGGGCCAACGTCCTGACTTTC. This codes for CASSAPGAGANVLTF.

V is TRBV7-2 and J is TRBJ2-1, with D perhaps matching TRBD1 (5 bases). Germline CDR1 reads SGHTA; CDR2 reads FQGNSA. The CDR3 is 14 amino acids. V shed 5 bases and J shed 10 bases, with 18 bases lying between them. The CDR3 here is CASSADSVSYEQFF. The DNA for the CDR3 is TGTGCCAGCAGCGCCGACAGTGTCTCCTACGAGCAGTTCTTC.

V is TRBV20-1 and J is TRBJ1-6; TRBD1 is a possible D gene (5 bases). CDR1 and CDR2 from the germline V gene are DFQATT and SNEGSKA (reference sequence). The CDR3 loop spans 13 amino acids. V was clipped by 5 bases and J by 10 bases, with 15 bases between them. CDR3 loop: CSAPAGKGSPLHF. The CDR3 DNA is TGCAGTGCTCCTGCGGGAAAGGGGTCACCCCTCCACTTT.

This clonotype has only a few counts. The CDR3 protein is CASSQNSASGETQYF. Written as DNA, the CDR3 is TGTGCCAGCAGCCAGAACAGCGCGTCGGGGGAGACCCAGTACTTC. The rearrangement links TRBV11-2 to TRBJ2-5; D perhaps matches TRBD2 (5 bases). Germline values: CDR1 SGHAT, CDR2 FQNNGV. The CDR3 is 15 residues long. Trimming pared 5 bases from V and 5 bases from J, leaving 18 bases between.

This clonotype was recorded only once. The CDR3 protein is CASILFYEQFF. CDR3 DNA sequence: TGTGCCAGCATTTTGTTCTATGAGCAGTTCTTC. The J gene is TRBJ2-1, the V gene TRBV2; no clear D gene. Trimming took off 7 bases at V and 8 bases at J, with 9 bases between the two ends. CDR1 is SNHLY, CDR2 FYNNEI, per germline. The CDR3 runs to 11 residues.

This clonotype appeared a few times. The V gene is TRBV5-1, the J gene TRBJ2-3, with 7 bases fitting TRBD2. J gave up 2 bases and V 5 bases, and 5 bases lay outside the gene matches. Germline V lookup: CDR1 SGHRS, CDR2 YFSETQ. This CDR3 is built from 14 residues. The CDR3 loop is CASRQRGDTDTQYF. The DNA of the CDR3 is TGCGCCAGCAGACAGCGGGGAGACACAGATACGCAGTATTTT.

The V gene is TRBV12-3 or TRBV12-4, the J gene TRBJ2-1; D is undetermined. The DNA matches TRBJ2-7 better at its end, which makes the J call doubtful. The CDR3 covers 17 residues. The CDR3 loop is CASRKQLTSVSYNEQYF. Here the CDR3 DNA reads TGTGCCAGCAGGAAGCAACTTACCAGCGTTTCCTACAATGAGCAGTACTTC.

This clonotype was seen a single time. The V and J genes are TRBV7-2 and TRBJ2-3; TRBD2 aligns across 11 bases. The trim removed 5 bases at V and 5 bases at J, leaving 6 bases unmatched. Germline V gene lookup returns CDR1 SGHTA and CDR2 FQGNSA. This CDR3 has 15 residues. Here the CDR3 reads CASSLSGRAGDTQYF. In nucleotides, the CDR3 is TGTGCCAGCAGCCTTAGCGGGAGGGCGGGAGATACGCAGTATTTT.

The chain has TRBV6-6 and TRBJ2-5; maybe TRBD1 (6 bases). The V gene lost 5 bases and the J gene lost 2 bases, with 12 bases spanning the gap. CDR1 and CDR2 from the germline V gene are MNHNY and SVGAGI (reference sequence). The CDR3 sequence is 14 residues long. In DNA form, the CDR3 reads TGTGCCAGCAGTAGTACAGGGAATCAAGAGACCCAGTACTTC. This encodes CASSSTGNQETQYF.

This chain uses TRBV6-6 with TRBJ2-7; a possible D gene is TRBD1 (5 bases). The ends were cut back, 2 bases at V and 5 bases at J, with 13 bases in the middle. This CDR3 contains 14 residues. The V gene's germline CDR1 is MNHNY and CDR2 SVGAGI (reference sequence). The CDR3 DNA reads TGTGCCAGCAGTTACGGCCAGGGCGTCGACGAGCAGTACTTC. It codes for CASSYGQGVDEQYF.

The chain is built from TRBV7-2 and TRBJ1-2; TRBD1 agrees at 8 bases. Trimming cost V 5 bases and J 2 bases; bases outside gene matches: 7. Germline lookup yields CDR1 SGHTA and CDR2 FQGNSA. CDR3 length: 15 amino acids. The CDR3 DNA sequence: TGTGCCAGCAGCACCCGACAGGGGACAAACTATGGCTACACCTTC. The encoded protein is CASSTRQGTNYGYTF.

The rearrangement links TRBV6-2 or TRBV6-3 to TRBJ2-7, with TRBD1 matching over 9 bases. The germline CDR1 and CDR2 sequences are MNHEY and SVGEGT. This CDR3 is built from 15 residues. V shed 6 bases, J shed 4 bases, and the junction held 10 bases outside the gene matches. The CDR3 nucleotides are TGTGCCAGCAGGGGCGTCGGGACAGGGAAGTACGAGCAGTACTTC. Translating gives CASRGVGTGKYEQYF.